These 11 T cell receptor beta chains came from one sample sequenced in a study of cytomegalovirus exposure and HLA in healthy donors. Researchers ran the PCR with 60 Vbeta and 13 Jbeta primers. The method was immunoSEQ multiplex PCR; TCRdb's version includes in-frame clones alone and lacks a portion of them. The profile shows about 130,000 clones, over 80% of them singletons. Specimen: PBMCs. The receptors originated from a boy between 5 and 17 years old in good health and CMV-seronegative.

The V and J genes are TRBV11-2 and TRBJ2-1; 7 positions match TRBD1. The CDR3 totals 19 residues. CDR1 is SGHAT, CDR2 FQNNGV, per germline. V was clipped by 5 bases and J by 0 bases; unmatched bases: 16. CDR3 protein: CASSAYPQGPTSSYNEQFF. The DNA for the CDR3 is TGTGCCAGCAGCGCCTACCCACAGGGGCCTACCAGCTCCTACAATGAGCAGTTCTTC.

This clone was counted only a few times. V gene TRBV5-6 combines with J gene TRBJ1-2; D might be TRBD1 (5 bases). Trimming took off 0 bases at V and 4 bases at J, with 22 bases between the two ends. CDR1 is SGHDT and CDR2 is YYEEEE in the germline V gene. CDR3 length: 18 residues. CDR3 in DNA: TGTGCCAGCAGCTTGGAGGGAACCCTGGGCTCCAGGGTCTATGGCTACACCTTC. Translating it yields CASSLEGTLGSRVYGYTF. Supplemented by reference TRBV5-6 and TRBJ1-2, the full variable domain reads DAGVTQSPTHLIKTRGQQVTLRCSPKSGHDTVSWYQQALGQGPQFIFQYYEEEERQRGNFPDRFSGHQFPNYSSELNVNALLLGDSALYLCASSLEGTLGSRVYGYTFGSGTRLTVV.

The gene calls are TRBV11-3 and TRBJ2-1; 9 nucleotides agree with TRBD2. Germline trimming cut 3 bases from V and 10 bases from J; bases unmatched to any gene: 13. Per germline, CDR1 SGHNT and CDR2 YENEEA. The CDR3 spans 16 residues. The CDR3: CASSLGLAGTLGEQFF. Here the CDR3 DNA reads TGTGCCAGCAGCTTGGGACTAGCCGGGACGCTGGGGGAGCAGTTCTTC.

This chain connects TRBV27 to TRBJ1-5; possibly TRBD1 for D (5 bases). The CDR3 runs to 14 residues. Trimming pared 8 bases from V and 3 bases from J, leaving 14 bases between. Germline V gene data show CDR1 as MNHEY and CDR2 as SMNVEV (reference sequence). The CDR3 bases are TGTGCCAGCGGGGGAGGGTTCTTCAATCAGCCCCAGCATTTT. It codes for CASGGGFFNQPQHF.

This clone was detected only a few times. This chain joins TRBV6-1 and TRBJ1-4, with D hard to call. There are 14 residues in the CDR3. Per germline, CDR1 MNHNS and CDR2 SASEGT. The V end was cut by 7 bases, the J end by 5 bases, with 14 bases between. CDR3 nucleotides: TGTGCCAGCACTATTTCAATGGTGAATGAAAAACTGTTTTTT. Its translation: CASTISMVNEKLFF.

J is TRBJ1-4 and V is TRBV6-1; TRBD1 aligns across 7 bases. CDR3 length: 14 residues. With 6 bases clipped from V and 5 bases from J, the junction kept 6 bases outside the gene matches. The germline V gene has CDR1 MNHNS and CDR2 SASEGT. CDR3 amino acids: CASRRGQSNEKLFF. CDR3 nucleotides: TGTGCCAGCAGGAGGGGGCAGTCCAATGAAAAACTGTTTTTT.

The chain employs TRBV6-5 and TRBJ2-3; D not resolved. Trimming took off 2 bases at V and 6 bases at J, with 12 bases between the two ends. The CDR3 contains 14 residues. Germline-derived CDR1 and CDR2 are MNHEY and SVGAGI. The CDR3 region is CASSYQASQDTQYF. CDR3 in DNA: TGTGCCAGCAGTTACCAGGCCTCCCAGGATACGCAGTATTTT.

The chain carries TRBV5-1 and TRBJ2-5, with 10 bases that match TRBD1. CDR3 length equals 15 residues. Trimming at V came to 4 bases and at J to 5 bases, leaving 8 bases not matched to a gene. Germline V lookup: CDR1 SGHRS, CDR2 YFSETQ. The CDR3, as DNA: TGCGCCAGCAGCCGGGACAGGGGAATCTCGGAGACCCAGTACTTC. Protein sequence: CASSRDRGISETQYF.

This rearrangement joins TRBV29-1 to TRBJ2-7; 7 bases agree with TRBD1. The germline gives CDR1 SQVTM, CDR2 ANQGSEA. With 4 bases clipped from V and 0 bases from J, the junction kept 3 bases outside the gene matches. The CDR3 spans 13 residues. The CDR3, as DNA: TGCAGCGTTGCGGGACAGTACTCCTACGAGCAGTACTTC. Its translation: CSVAGQYSYEQYF.

This rearrangement joins TRBV5-6 to TRBJ2-1, with 11 bases identical to TRBD2. The CDR3 spans 16 residues. The junction had 10 bases not matched to a gene; V was cut back by 4 bases and J by 7 bases. Germline V gene lookup returns CDR1 SGHDT and CDR2 YYEEEE. In DNA, the CDR3 is TGTGCCAGCAGCCTGGCCCCGGGACTAGCGGATAATGAGCAGTTCTTC. Its protein product is CASSLAPGLADNEQFF.

This clone was recorded only once. The CDR3 DNA is TGCGCCAGCAGCGGCAGGGGTCCCACTGAAGCTTTCTTT. As protein: CASSGRGPTEAFF. The J gene is TRBJ1-1, the V gene TRBV5-1; a weak D match, TRBD1 (6 bases). Germline CDR1 and CDR2: SGHRS and YFSETQ. V was shortened by 4 bases and J by 4 bases, with 11 bases between the two germline ends. CDR3 length: 13 amino acids. The whole variable domain, filled in from reference TRBV5-1 and TRBJ1-1, reads KAGVTQTPRYLIKTRGQQVTLSCSPISGHRSVSWYQQTPGQGLQFLFEYFSETQRNKGNFPGRFSGRQFSNSRSEMNVSTLELGDSALYLCASSGRGPTEAFFGQGTRLTVV.